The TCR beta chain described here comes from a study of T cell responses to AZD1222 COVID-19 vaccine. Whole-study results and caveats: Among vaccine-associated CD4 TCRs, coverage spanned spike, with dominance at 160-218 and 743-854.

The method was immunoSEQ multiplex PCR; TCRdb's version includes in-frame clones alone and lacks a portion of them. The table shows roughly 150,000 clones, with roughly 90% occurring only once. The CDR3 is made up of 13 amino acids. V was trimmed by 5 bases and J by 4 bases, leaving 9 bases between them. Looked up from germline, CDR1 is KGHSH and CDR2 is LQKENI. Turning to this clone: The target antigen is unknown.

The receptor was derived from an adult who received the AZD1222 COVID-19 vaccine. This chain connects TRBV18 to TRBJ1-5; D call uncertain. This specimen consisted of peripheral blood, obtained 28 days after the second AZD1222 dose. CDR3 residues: CASSGNTNQPQHF. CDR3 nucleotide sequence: TGTGCCAGCTCAGGGAATACGAATCAGCCCCAGCATTTT.